This TCR beta chain was obtained from a study of beta chain features in type 1 diabetes. Regarding the study as a whole: A potential PCR bias toward shorter templates would be equal in patient and control samples. Shorter TCRB CDR3s, moderately but significantly so, were found in Type 1 diabetes patients in all four CD4+ subsets.

This CDR3 is 17 amino acids long. Germline values: CDR1 MNHNS, CDR2 SASEGT. With regard to this clone: Its antigen is as yet unknown. At one end the junction does not follow the germline gene, possibly because of a read error.

On average, the one heparinised blood draw given by each donor was around 110 mL. Based on CD45RO/CCR7/CD25/CD127/CD95/CD27, CD4+ regulatory, stem cell-like memory, naive and central memory cells were sorted. Investigators reverse transcribed all isolated RNA, so they sequenced expressed TCRB transcripts. The assay was immunoSEQ multiplex PCR, and TCRdb's table has in-frame clones only and misses some. The sample has 350,000 to 400,000 clones, roughly an eighth seen once. This chain joins TRBV6-1 and TRBJ2-3, with D uncertain. The sample comprised naive CD4+ T cells from blood. The TCR sequence derives from a woman between 18 and 29 years old with type 1 diabetes. CDR3 bases: TGTGCCAGCAGCGAAGCCCCACGGGTGTTTAACACAGATACGCAGTATTTT. This codes for CASSEAPRVFNTDTQYF.